Described below is a single T cell receptor (beta chain) sequence and its context. V lost 3 bases, J lost 6 bases, and 5 bases stayed unmatched. Germline values: CDR1 MDHEN, CDR2 SYDVKM. The CDR3 has 14 residues. The data were obtained in a study of OX40 agonist ivuxolimab in advanced cancers. Study-wide background: Prior therapy, whether anti-PD-1, anti-PD-L1 or anti-CTLA-4, was allowed, and 40% had some.

Measured with immunoSEQ multiplex PCR; TCRdb has only the in-frame clones, and not every one. The data hold 70,000 or so clones, with approximately 80% observed a single time. V and J are TRBV28 and TRBJ2-4; TRBD2 matches 7 bases. Here the sequenced sample was CD4+ or CD8+ T cells sorted from blood, taken in a trial of the OX40 agonist ivuxolimab. The receptor was isolated from an adult with an advanced solid tumor such as melanoma, head and neck, liver or kidney cancer. This chain's CDR3 is CASSFGGIGNIQYF. The CDR3 DNA reads TGTGCCAGCAGTTTCGGGGGGATCGGAAACATTCAGTACTTC.